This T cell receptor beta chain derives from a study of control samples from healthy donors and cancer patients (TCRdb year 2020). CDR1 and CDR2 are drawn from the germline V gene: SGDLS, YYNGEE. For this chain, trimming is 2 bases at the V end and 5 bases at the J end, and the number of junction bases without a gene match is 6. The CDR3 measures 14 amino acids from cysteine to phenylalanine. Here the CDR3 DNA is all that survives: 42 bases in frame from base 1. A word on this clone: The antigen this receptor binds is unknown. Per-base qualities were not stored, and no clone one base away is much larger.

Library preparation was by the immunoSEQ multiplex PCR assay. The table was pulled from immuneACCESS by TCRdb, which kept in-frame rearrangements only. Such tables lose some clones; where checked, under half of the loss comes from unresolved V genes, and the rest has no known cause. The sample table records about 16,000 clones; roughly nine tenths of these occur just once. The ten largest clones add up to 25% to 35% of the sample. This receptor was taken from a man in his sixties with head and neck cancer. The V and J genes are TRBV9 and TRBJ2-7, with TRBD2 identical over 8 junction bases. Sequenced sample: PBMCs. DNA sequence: TGTGCCAGCAGCGTCGGCGGGGGGCAGAACGAGCAGTACTTC. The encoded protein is CASSVGGGQNEQYF.